This TCR beta chain originates from a study of vaccination and CD4 T cells after COVID-19. The germline CDR1 and CDR2 sequences are SGHVS and FNYEAQ. CDR3 length: 16 residues. Trimming left V 1 base short and J 4 bases short, with 13 bases between. In regard to this clonotype: Its specificity is not known.

The sample's treatment: roughly 11-day PBMC culture with coronavirus spike peptide pools or control peptides (ViraFEST assay). Cultured CD4+ T-cell DNA underwent Oncomine TCR Beta short-read sequencing. TCRdb processed the PCR reads anew with MiXCR; each CDR3 protein has one entry. There are over 10,000 distinct CDR3 sequences in the sample; 45% occur only once, and under 25% lies in the top ten. The source of this sequence is a human donor with COVID-19. The rearrangement uses TRBV7-6 and TRBJ2-2; D assignment may be TRBD1 or TRBD2 (6 bases each). The starting material was cultured CD4+ T cells from blood, obtained after SARS-CoV-2 vaccination. DNA for the CDR3: TGTGCCAGCAGCTTAGTCTGGACAGCGGGCACCGGGGAGCTGTTTTTT. It is translated as CASSLVWTAGTGELFF.